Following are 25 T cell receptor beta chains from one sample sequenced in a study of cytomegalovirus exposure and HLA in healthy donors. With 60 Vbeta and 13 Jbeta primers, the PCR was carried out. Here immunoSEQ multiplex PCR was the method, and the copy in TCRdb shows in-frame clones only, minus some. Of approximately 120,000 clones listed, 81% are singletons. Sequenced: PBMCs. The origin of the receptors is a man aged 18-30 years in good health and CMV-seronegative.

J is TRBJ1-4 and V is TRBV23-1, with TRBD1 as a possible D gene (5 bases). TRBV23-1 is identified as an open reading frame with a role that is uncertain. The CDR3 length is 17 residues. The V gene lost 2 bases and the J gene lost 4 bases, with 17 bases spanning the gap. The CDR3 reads CASSQLTFDSLNEKLFF. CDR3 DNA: TGCGCCAGCAGTCAACTTACGTTTGACAGCCTTAATGAAAAACTGTTTTTT.

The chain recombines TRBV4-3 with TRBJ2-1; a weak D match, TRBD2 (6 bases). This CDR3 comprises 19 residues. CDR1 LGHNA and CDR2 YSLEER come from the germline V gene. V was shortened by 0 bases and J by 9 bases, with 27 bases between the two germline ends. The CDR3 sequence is CASSQDGAVFGGEMIEQFF. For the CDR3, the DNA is TGCGCCAGCAGCCAAGACGGAGCGGTGTTCGGAGGGGAGATGATTGAGCAGTTCTTC.

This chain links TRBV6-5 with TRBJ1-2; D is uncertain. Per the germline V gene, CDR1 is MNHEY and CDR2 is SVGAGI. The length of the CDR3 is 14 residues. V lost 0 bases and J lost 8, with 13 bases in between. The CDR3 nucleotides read TGTGCCAGCAGTTACTCGATTGGCAGGAGGGGCTACACCTTC. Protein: CASSYSIGRRGYTF.

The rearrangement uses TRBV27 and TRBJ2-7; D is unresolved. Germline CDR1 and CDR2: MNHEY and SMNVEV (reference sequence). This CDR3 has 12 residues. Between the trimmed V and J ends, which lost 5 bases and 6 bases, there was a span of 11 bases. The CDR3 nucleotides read TGTGCCAGCAGTGCCTACCCCGCCGAGCAGTACTTC. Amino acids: CASSAYPAEQYF.

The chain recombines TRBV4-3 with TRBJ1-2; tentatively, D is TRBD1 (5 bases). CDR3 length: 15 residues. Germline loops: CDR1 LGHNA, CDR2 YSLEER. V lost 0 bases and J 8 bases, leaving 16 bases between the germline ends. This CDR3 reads CASSQEGRSQGGYTF. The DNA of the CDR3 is TGCGCCAGCAGCCAAGAGGGCAGAAGCCAGGGAGGCTACACCTTC.

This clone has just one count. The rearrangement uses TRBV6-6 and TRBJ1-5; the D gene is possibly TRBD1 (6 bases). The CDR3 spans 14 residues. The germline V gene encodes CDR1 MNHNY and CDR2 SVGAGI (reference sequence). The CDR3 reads CAAIAGAQGQPQHF. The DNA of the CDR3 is TGTGCAGCCATTGCAGGGGCGCAAGGACAGCCCCAGCATTTT.

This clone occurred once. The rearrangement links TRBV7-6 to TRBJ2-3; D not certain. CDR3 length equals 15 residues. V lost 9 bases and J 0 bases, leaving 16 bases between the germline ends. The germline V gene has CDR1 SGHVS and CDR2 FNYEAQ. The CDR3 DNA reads TGTGCCAGGGGTGGCAGAACTACTAGCACAGATACGCAGTATTTT. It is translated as CARGGRTTSTDTQYF.

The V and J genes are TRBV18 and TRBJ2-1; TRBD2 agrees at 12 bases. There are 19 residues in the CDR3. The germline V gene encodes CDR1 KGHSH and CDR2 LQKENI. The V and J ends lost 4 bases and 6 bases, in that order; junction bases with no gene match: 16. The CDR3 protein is CASSRMASGGAGVANEQFF. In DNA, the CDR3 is TGTGCCAGCTCACGGATGGCTAGCGGGGGGGCCGGAGTCGCCAATGAGCAGTTCTTC.

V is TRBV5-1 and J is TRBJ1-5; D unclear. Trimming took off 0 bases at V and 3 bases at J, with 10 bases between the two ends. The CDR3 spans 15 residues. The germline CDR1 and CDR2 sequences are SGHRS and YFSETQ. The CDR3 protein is CASSLDTKNNQPQHF. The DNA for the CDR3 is TGCGCCAGCAGCTTGGACACAAAAAACAATCAGCCCCAGCATTTT.

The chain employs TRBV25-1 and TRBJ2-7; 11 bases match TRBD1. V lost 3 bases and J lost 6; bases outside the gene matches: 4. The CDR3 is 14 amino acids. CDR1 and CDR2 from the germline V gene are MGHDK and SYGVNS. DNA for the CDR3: TGTGCCAGCAGTGATTTCGGGACAGGGGGCGAGCAGTACTTC. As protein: CASSDFGTGGEQYF.

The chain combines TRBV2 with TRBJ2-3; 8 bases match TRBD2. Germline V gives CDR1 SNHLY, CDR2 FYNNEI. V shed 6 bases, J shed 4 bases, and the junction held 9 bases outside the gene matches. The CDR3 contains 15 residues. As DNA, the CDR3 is TGTGCCAGCAGGGGGGACGGGGGGGCGCCAGATACGCAGTATTTT. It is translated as CASRGDGGAPDTQYF.

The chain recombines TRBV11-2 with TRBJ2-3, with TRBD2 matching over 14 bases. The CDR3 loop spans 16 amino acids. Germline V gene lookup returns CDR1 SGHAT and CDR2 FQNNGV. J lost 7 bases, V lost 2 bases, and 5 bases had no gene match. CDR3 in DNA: TGTGCCAGCAGCTTACGACTAGCGGGGGGGCCGAATACGCAGTATTTT. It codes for CASSLRLAGGPNTQYF.

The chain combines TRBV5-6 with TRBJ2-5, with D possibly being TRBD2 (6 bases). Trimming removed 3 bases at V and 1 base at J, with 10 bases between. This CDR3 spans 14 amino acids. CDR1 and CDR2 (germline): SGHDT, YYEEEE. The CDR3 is CASSSWGVQETQYF. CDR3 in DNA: TGTGCCAGCAGCTCCTGGGGGGTCCAAGAGACCCAGTACTTC.

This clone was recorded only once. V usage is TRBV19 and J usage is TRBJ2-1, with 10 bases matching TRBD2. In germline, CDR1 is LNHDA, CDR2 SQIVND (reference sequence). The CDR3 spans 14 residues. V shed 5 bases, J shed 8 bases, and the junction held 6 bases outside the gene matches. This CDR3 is CASSHGTSDHEQFF. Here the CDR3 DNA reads TGTGCCAGTAGTCACGGGACTAGCGATCATGAGCAGTTCTTC. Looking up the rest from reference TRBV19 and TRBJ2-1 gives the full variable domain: DGGITQSPKYLFRKEGQNVTLSCEQNLNHDAMYWYRQDPGQGLRLIYYSQIVNDFQKGDIAEGYSVSREKKESFPLTVTSAQKNPTAFYLCASSHGTSDHEQFFGPGTRLTVL.

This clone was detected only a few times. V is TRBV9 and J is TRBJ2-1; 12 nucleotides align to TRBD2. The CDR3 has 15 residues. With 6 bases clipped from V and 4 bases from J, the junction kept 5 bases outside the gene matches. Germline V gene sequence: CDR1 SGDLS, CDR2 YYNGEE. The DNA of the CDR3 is TGTGCCAGCAAAGGGGGACTAGCGGGTTACAATGAGCAGTTCTTC. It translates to CASKGGLAGYNEQFF.

In DNA, the CDR3 is TGTGCCAGCAGGGGACGTCAGGGACAGGGGGTCAATCAGGCAGGGGCCAACGTCCTGACTTTC. Protein product: CASRGRQGQGVNQAGANVLTF. V usage is TRBV2 and J usage is TRBJ2-6, with 11 nucleotides matching TRBD1. Trimming took 6 bases from V and 4 from J; bases not matched to a gene: 20. Germline-derived CDR1 and CDR2 are SNHLY and FYNNEI. This CDR3 region has 21 residues.

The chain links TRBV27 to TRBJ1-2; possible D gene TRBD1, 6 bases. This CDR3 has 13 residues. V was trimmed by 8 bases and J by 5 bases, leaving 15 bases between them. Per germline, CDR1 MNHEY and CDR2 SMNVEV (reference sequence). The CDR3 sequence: CASQGTPPYGYTF. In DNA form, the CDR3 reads TGTGCCAGCCAGGGGACCCCACCTTATGGCTACACCTTC.

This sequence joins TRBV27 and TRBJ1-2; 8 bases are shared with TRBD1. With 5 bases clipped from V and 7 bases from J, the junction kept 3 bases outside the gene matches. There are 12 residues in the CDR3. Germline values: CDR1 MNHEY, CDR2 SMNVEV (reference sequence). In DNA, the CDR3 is TGTGCCAGCAGTGACAGGGGAGGTGGCTACACCTTC. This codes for CASSDRGGGYTF.

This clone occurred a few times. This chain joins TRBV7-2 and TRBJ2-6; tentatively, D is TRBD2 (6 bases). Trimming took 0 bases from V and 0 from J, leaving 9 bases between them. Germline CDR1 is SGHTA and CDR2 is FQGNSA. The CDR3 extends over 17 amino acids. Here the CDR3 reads CASSLALGGSGANVLTF. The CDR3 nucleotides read TGTGCCAGCAGCTTAGCGCTCGGGGGCTCTGGGGCCAACGTCCTGACTTTC.

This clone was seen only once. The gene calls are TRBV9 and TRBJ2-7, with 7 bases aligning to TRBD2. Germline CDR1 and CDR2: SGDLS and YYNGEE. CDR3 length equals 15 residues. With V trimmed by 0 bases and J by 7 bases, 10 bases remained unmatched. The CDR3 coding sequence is TGTGCCAGCAGCGTAGCCCCGGGACTAATGGGGGAGCAGTACTTC. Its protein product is CASSVAPGLMGEQYF.

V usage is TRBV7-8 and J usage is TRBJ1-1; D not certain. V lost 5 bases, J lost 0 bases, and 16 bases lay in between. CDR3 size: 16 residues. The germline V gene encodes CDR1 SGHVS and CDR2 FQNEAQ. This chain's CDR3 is CASSPIQISLNTEAFF. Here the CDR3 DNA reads TGTGCCAGCAGCCCTATACAGATCTCCCTGAACACTGAAGCTTTCTTT.

Here the CDR3 reads CATSDFGETQYF. The CDR3 DNA reads TGTGCCACGTCCGATTTCGGGGAGACCCAGTACTTC. J is TRBJ2-5 and V is TRBV18; D call uncertain. V dropped 10 bases and J dropped 5 bases, with 14 bases sitting between them. Germline CDR1 KGHSH, CDR2 LQKENI. The CDR3 runs 12 residues.

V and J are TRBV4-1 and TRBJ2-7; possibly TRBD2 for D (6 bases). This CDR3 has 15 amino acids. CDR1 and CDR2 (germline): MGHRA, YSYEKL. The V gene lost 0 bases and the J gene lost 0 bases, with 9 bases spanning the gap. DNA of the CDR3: TGCGCCAGCAGCCAAGACGGACTAAGCTCCTACGAGCAGTACTTC. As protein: CASSQDGLSSYEQYF.

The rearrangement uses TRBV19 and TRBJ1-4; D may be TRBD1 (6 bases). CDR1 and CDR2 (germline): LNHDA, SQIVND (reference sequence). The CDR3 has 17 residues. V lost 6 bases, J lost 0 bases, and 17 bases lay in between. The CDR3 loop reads CASSLFGQFATNEKLFF. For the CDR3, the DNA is TGTGCCAGTAGCCTTTTCGGACAGTTCGCAACTAATGAAAAACTGTTTTTT.

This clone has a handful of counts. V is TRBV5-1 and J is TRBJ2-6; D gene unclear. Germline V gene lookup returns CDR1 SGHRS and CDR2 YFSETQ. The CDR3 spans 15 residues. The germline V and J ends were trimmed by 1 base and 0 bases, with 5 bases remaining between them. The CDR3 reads CASSLPGSGANVLTF. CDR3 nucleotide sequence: TGCGCCAGCAGCTTGCCCGGCTCTGGGGCCAACGTCCTGACTTTC. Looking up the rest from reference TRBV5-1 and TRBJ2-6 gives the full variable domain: KAGVTQTPRYLIKTRGQQVTLSCSPISGHRSVSWYQQTPGQGLQFLFEYFSETQRNKGNFPGRFSGRQFSNSRSEMNVSTLELGDSALYLCASSLPGSGANVLTFGAGSRLTVL.